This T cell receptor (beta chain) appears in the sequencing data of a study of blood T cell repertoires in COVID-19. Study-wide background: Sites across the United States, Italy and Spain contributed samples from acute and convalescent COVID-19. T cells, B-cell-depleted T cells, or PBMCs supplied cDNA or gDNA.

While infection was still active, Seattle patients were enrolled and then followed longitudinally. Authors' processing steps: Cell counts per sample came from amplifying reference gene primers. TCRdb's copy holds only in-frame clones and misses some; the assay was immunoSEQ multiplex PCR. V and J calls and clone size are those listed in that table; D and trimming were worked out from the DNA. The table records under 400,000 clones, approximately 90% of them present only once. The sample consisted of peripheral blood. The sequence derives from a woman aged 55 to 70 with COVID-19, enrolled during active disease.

This chain's CDR3 is CASSPSSYRQPQHF. CDR3 nucleotide sequence: TGTGCCAGCAGCCCTTCTAGCTATAGACAGCCCCAGCATTTT. The chain has TRBV5-8 and TRBJ1-5, with no clear D. V lost 4 bases, J lost 7 bases, and 15 bases lay in between. Germline CDR1 SGHTS, CDR2 YDEGEE. The CDR3 extends over 14 amino acids.